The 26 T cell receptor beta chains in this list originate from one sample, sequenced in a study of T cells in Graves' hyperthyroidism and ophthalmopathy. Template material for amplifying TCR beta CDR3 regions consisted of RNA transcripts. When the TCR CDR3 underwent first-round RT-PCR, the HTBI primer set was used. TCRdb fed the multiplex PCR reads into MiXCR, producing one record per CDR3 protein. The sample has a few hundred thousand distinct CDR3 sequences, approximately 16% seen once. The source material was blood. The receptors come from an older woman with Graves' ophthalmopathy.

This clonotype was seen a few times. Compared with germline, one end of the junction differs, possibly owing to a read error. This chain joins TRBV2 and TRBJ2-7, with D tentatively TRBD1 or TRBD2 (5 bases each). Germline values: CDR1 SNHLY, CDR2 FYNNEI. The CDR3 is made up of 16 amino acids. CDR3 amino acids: CASSHKIGTSFPEQHF. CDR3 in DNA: TGTGCCAGCAGCCATAAGATCGGGACGTCCTTTCCCGAGCAGCACTTC.

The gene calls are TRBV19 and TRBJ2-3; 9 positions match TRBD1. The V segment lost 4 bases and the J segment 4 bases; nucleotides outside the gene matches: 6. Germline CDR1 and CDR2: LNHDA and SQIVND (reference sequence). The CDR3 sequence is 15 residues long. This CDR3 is CASSTDRGFADTQYF. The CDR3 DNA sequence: TGTGCCAGTAGTACGGACAGGGGTTTCGCAGATACGCAGTATTTT.

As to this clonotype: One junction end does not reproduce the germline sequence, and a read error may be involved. The CDR3 region is CASSWDSSEGTDTQYF. The CDR3 nucleotides are TGCGCCAGCAGTTGGGACTCCTCAGAGGGCACAGATACGCAGTATTTT. This rearrangement joins TRBV2 to TRBJ2-3, with D possibly being TRBD2 (6 bases). The V gene's germline CDR1 is SNHLY and CDR2 FYNNEI. This CDR3 is built from 16 residues.

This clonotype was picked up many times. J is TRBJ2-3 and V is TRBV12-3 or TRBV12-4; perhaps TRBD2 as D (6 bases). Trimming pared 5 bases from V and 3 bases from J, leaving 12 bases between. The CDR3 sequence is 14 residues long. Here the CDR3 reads CASSNGRLTDTQYF. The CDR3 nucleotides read TGTGCCAGCAGTAACGGGAGACTAACAGATACGCAGTATTTT.

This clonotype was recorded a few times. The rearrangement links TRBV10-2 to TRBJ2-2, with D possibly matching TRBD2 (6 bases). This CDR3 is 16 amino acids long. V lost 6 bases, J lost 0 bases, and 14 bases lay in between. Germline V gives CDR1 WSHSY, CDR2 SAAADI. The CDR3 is CASSKTSLSNTGELFF. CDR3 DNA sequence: TGCGCCAGCAGCAAGACTAGTTTGTCGAACACCGGGGAGCTGTTTTTT.

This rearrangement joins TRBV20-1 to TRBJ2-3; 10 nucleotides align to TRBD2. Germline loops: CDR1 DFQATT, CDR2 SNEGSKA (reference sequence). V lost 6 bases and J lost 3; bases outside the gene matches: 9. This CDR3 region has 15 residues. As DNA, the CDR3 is TGCAGTGCAGGACGACTAGCGGGTGATACAGATACGCAGTATTTT. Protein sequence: CSAGRLAGDTDTQYF.

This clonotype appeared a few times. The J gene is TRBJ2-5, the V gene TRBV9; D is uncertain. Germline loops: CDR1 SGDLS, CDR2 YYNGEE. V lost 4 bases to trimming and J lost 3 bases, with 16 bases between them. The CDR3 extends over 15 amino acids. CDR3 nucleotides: TGTGCCAGCAGCCCAACCCAAAGGCGAGAAGAGACCCAGTACTTC. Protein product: CASSPTQRREETQYF.

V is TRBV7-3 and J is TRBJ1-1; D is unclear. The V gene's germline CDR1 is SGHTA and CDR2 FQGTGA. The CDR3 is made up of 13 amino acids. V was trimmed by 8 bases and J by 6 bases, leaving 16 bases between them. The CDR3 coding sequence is TGTGCCAGCTGTCTACGTGGTAGCTCTGAAGCTTTCTTT. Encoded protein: CASCLRGSSEAFF. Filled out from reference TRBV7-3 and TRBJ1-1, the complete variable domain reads GAGVSQTPSNKVTEKGKYVELRCDPISGHTALYWYRQSLGQGPEFLIYFQGTGAADDSGLPNDRFFAVRPEGSVSTLKIQRTERGDSAVYLCASCLRGSSEAFFGQGTRLTVV.

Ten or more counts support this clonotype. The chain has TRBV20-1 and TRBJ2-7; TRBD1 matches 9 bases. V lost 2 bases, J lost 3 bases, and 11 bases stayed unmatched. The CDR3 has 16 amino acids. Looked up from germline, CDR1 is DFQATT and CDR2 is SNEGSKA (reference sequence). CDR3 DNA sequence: TGCAGTGCTAGAAACCGGGGACAGGGTAGAAGCTACGAGCAGTACTTC. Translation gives CSARNRGQGRSYEQYF.

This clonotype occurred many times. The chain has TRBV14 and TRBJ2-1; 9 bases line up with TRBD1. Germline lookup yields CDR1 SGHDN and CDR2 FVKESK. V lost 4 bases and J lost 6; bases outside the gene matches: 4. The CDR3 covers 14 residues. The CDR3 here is CASSRDRAVNEQFF. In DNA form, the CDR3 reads TGTGCCAGCAGCCGGGACAGGGCTGTCAATGAGCAGTTCTTC.

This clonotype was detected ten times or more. CDR3 coding DNA: TGTGCCAGCTCACCACGGGACGTCAACTCTGGAAACACCATATATTTT. Protein: CASSPRDVNSGNTIYF. The chain combines TRBV18 with TRBJ1-3, with a possible D match to TRBD1 (5 bases). Germline CDR1 KGHSH, CDR2 LQKENI. This CDR3 is built from 16 residues. Trimming removed 1 base from V and 0 bases from J, with 10 bases in between.

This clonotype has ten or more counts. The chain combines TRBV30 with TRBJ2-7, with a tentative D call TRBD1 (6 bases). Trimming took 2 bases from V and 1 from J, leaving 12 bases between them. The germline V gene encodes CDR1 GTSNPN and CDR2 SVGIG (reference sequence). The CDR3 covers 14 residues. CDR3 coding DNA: TGTGCCTGGAGTTTATTTGGACAGTCCTACGAGCAGTACTTC. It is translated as CAWSLFGQSYEQYF.

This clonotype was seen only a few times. The CDR3: CASSLIGGADTQYF. Written as DNA, the CDR3 is TGTGCCAGCAGCTTAATCGGGGGCGCAGATACGCAGTATTTT. V is TRBV7-3 and J is TRBJ2-3, with D perhaps assigned TRBD1 or TRBD2 (6 bases each). The CDR3 length is 14 residues. The V end lost 1 base, the J end lost 4 bases, and 9 bases lay between the germline ends. Germline CDR1 is SGHTA and CDR2 is FQGTGA.

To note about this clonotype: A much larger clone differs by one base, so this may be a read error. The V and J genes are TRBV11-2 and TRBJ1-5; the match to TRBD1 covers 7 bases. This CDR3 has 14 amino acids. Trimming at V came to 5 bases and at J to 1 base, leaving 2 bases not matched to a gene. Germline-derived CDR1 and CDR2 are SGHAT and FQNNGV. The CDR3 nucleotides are TGTGCCAGCAGCCCACAGGGGAGCAATCAGCCCCAGCATTTT. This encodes CASSPQGSNQPQHF. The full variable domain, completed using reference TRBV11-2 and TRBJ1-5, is EAGVAQSPRYKIIEKRQSVAFWCNPISGHATLYWYQQILGQGPKLLIQFQNNGVVDDSQLPKDRFSAERLKGVDSTLKIQPAKLEDSAVYLCASSPQGSNQPQHFGDGTRLSIL.

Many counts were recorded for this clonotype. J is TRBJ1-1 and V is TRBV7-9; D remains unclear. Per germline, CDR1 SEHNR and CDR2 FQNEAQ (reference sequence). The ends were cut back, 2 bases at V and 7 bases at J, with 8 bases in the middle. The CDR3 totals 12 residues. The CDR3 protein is CASSLWTGEAFF. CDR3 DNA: TGTGCCAGCAGCTTATGGACCGGTGAAGCTTTCTTT.

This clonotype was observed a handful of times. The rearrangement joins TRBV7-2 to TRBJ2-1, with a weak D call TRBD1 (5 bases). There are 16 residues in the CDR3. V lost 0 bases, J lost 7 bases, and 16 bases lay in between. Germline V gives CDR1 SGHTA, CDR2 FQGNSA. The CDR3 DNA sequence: TGTGCCAGCAGCTTAGCCCCGGCCCCAGGGTATAATGAGCAGTTCTTC. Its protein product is CASSLAPAPGYNEQFF.

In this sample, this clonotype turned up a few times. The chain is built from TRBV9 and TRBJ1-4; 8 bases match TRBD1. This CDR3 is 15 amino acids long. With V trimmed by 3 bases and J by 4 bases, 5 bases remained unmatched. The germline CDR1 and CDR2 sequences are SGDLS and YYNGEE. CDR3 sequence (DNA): TGTGCCAGCAGCGCAAACAGGGGGATTAATGAAAAACTGTTTTTT. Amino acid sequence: CASSANRGINEKLFF.

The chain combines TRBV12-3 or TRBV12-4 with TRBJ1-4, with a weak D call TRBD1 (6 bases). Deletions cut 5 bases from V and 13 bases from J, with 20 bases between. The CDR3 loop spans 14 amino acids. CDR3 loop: CASSAQGPASRLFF. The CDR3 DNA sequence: TGTGCCAGCAGTGCCCAGGGGCCAGCCTCTAGACTGTTTTTT.

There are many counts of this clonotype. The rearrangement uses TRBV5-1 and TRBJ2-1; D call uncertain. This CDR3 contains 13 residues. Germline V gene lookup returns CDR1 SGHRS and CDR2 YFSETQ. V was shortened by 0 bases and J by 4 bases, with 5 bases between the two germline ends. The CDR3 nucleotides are TGCGCCAGCAGCTTGGACATGTACAATGAGCAGTTCTTC. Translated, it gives CASSLDMYNEQFF. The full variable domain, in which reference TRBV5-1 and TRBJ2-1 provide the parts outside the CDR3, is KAGVTQTPRYLIKTRGQQVTLSCSPISGHRSVSWYQQTPGQGLQFLFEYFSETQRNKGNFPGRFSGRQFSNSRSEMNVSTLELGDSALYLCASSLDMYNEQFFGPGTRLTVL.

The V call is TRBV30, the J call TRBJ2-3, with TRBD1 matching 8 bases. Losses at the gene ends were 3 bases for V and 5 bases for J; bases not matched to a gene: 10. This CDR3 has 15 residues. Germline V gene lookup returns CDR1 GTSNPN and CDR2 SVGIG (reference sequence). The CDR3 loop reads CAWSFAAGGVDTQYF. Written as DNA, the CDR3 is TGTGCCTGGAGCTTTGCGGCAGGGGGCGTAGATACGCAGTATTTT.

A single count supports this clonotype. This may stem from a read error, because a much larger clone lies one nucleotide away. CDR3 nucleotides: TGTGCCAGCAGCTTAGGGGTAGCGGGCTACAAGCAGTACTTC. This sequence encodes CASSLGVAGYKQYF. The chain has TRBV7-8 and TRBJ2-7, with TRBD2 matching 7 bases. Germline CDR1 is SGHVS and CDR2 is FQNEAQ. The CDR3 has 14 amino acids.

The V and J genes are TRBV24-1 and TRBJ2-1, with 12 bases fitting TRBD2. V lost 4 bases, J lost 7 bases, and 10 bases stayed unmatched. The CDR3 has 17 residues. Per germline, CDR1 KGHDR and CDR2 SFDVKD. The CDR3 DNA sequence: TGTGCCACCAGTGAGGCCGGGACTAGCGGGTTTGGTAATGAGCAGTTCTTC. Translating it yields CATSEAGTSGFGNEQFF.

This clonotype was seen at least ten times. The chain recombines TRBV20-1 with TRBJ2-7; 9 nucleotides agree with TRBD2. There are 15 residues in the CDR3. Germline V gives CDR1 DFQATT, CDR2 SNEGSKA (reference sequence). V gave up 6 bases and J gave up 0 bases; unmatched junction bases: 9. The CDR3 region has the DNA TGCAGTGCCTACCCAACTAGCGGGCCCTCCTACGAGCAGTACTTC. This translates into CSAYPTSGPSYEQYF.

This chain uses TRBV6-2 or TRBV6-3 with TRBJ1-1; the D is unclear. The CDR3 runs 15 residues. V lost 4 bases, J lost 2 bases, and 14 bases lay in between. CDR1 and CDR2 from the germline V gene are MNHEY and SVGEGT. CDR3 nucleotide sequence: TGTGCCAGCAGTTCTCCACACATTGCCAACACTGAAGCTTTCTTT. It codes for CASSSPHIANTEAFF.

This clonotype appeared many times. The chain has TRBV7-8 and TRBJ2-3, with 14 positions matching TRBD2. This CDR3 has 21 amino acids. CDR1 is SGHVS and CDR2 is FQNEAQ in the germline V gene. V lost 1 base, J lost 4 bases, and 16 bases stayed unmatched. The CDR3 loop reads CASSLGSTSGGGYPVADTQYF. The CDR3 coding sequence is TGTGCCAGCAGCTTAGGCTCGACTAGCGGGGGGGGGTACCCGGTCGCAGATACGCAGTATTTT.

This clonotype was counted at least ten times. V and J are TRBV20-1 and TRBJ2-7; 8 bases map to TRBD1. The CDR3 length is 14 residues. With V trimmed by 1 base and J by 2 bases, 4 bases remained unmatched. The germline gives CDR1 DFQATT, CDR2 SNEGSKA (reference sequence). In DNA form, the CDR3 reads TGCAGTGCTAGAGTCGCAGGGGGCGCCTACGAGCAGTACTTC. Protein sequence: CSARVAGGAYEQYF.